The text below deals with one TCR beta chain. Its cognate antigen is unknown. Profiling relied on immunoSEQ multiplex PCR, and the TCRdb table lists in-frame clones only, not all of them. The repertoire holds approximately 2,300,000 clones, with approximately 90% as singletons. Germline V gene lookup returns CDR1 MDHEN and CDR2 SYDVKM. V lost 7 bases to trimming and J lost 3 bases, with 23 bases between them. The CDR3 extends over 17 amino acids. The record originates from a study of shared clonotypes between healthy human individuals. Study-level findings and limits: Incomplete sequencing of sorted subsets was indicated by rarefaction despite large depth.

The clonotype comes from a man aged 18 to 30 in good health. Some clones in this sample may be carry-over from other donors' samples. Source material: naive CD4+ T cells from PBMCs. Subset given: CD45RA+ positively selected. This chain links TRBV28 with TRBJ2-3, with D perhaps given as TRBD1 or TRBD2 (7 bases each). CDR3 sequence reads: CASIPHARGGVTDTQYF. In DNA form, the CDR3 reads TGTGCCAGCATCCCCCACGCCAGGGGGGGAGTAACAGATACGCAGTATTTT.